This TCR beta chain was sequenced in a study of control samples from healthy donors and cancer patients. CDR3 size: 15 residues. The V segment lost 5 bases and the J segment 2 bases; nucleotides outside the gene matches: 7. Germline lookup yields CDR1 SGHVS and CDR2 FQNEAQ. Sequencing used immunoSEQ multiplex PCR; TCRdb keeps in-frame clones, though not all of them. The profile covers 60,000 to 75,000 clones, with 83% appearing a single time and around a sixth taken by the ten largest. This sequence was found in a man between 60 and 75 years old in good health. V gene TRBV7-8 combines with J gene TRBJ2-3; 7 bases agree with TRBD2. Input material: blood. CDR3 protein: CASSRAGLITDTQYF. The CDR3 DNA sequence: TGTGCCAGCAGCCGAGCGGGACTGATCACAGATACGCAGTATTTT. The whole variable domain, remainder taken from reference TRBV7-8 and TRBJ2-3, is GAGVSQSPRYKVAKRGQDVALRCDPISGHVSLFWYQQALGQGPEFLTYFQNEAQLDKSGLPSDRFFAERPEGSVSTLKIQRTQQEDSAVYLCASSRAGLITDTQYFGPGTRLTVL.